This T cell receptor (beta chain) came from a study of identical twins. General study points: Twin pairs' shared out-of-frame alpha sequences were enriched in low generation probability. Beta clonotypes that were abundant in cord blood contained fewer insertions, a pattern absent from memory repertoires.

Template switching added a universal primer binding site, and final cDNA carried unique molecular identifiers. From the 5' RACE reads, TCRdb called clonotypes with MiXCR, one entry per CDR3 protein. The table records about 530,000 distinct CDR3 sequences, under 25% of them present only once. CDR3 length: 16 amino acids. Germline V gives CDR1 SGHAT, CDR2 FQNNGV. V lost 5 bases to trimming and J lost 5 bases, with 21 bases between them. This clonotype turned up a few times. The antigen remains undetermined. This sample was also put to use in a study of yellow fever vaccine responses in identical twins.

What was sequenced was CD4+ T cells sorted from blood. The chain joins TRBV11-2 to TRBJ2-5; tentatively, D is TRBD1 or TRBD2 (5 bases each). The clonotype comes from a woman between 18 and 30 years old in good health. CDR3 protein: CASSLRGTALEETQYF. DNA of the CDR3: TGTGCCAGCAGCCTCCGAGGGACGGCGTTGGAGGAGACCCAGTACTTC.